This is a list of T cell receptor beta chains from one sample in a study of blood T cell repertoires in COVID-19. Here immunoSEQ multiplex PCR was the method, and the copy in TCRdb shows in-frame clones only, minus some. The sample includes about 94,000 clones, about four fifths of them seen just once. Sequencing was performed on peripheral blood. Source of these receptors: a human donor in a cohort sampled during active COVID-19. Both conserved end residues are part of each CDR3. Each record gives: clone size, D gene, CDR3 length, J gene, V gene, CDR3 protein, CDR3 DNA. The D gene is left open where the match is weak. The size of a clone is reported for some rows only, either as once, few or many, or as a class for expanded clones.

. . 13 TRBJ1-1 TRBV6-5 CASIMTGETEAFF TGTGCCAGCATTATGACAGGCGAGACTGAAGCTTTCTTT
few TRBD1 14 TRBJ1-4 TRBV11-2 CASSLEPGTGKLFF TGTGCCAGCAGCTTAGAGCCTGGGACAGGAAAACTGTTTTTT
. TRBD1 15 TRBJ2-7 TRBV6-2/TRBV6-3 CASSTRGTGSYEQYF TGTGCCAGCAGTACCCGGGGGACAGGCTCCTACGAGCAGTACTTC
. . 15 TRBJ1-3 TRBV5-5 CASSLFQGYGNTIYF TGTGCCAGCAGCTTATTTCAGGGTTACGGAAACACCATATATTTT
. TRBD2 14 TRBJ2-2 TRBV6-5 CATAGGRLTGELFF TGTGCCACCGCGGGGGGCCGGTTGACCGGGGAGCTGTTTTTT
. TRBD1 15 TRBJ2-7 TRBV6-5 CASRTGQGHRDEQYF TGTGCCAGCAGGACGGGACAGGGGCATCGTGACGAGCAGTACTTC
. TRBD1 13 TRBJ2-7 TRBV12-3/TRBV12-4 CASGQGATYEQYF TGTGCCAGCGGACAGGGGGCGACCTACGAGCAGTACTTC
. . 14 TRBJ2-5 TRBV9 CASSPNPGQETQYF TGTGCCAGCAGCCCAAATCCGGGCCAAGAGACCCAGTACTTC
. . 13 TRBJ1-2 TRBV6-5 CASSPWAPAGYTF TGTGCCAGCAGCCCCTGGGCTCCGGCAGGCTACACCTTC
. . 14 TRBJ1-5 TRBV6-5 CASRTQQGSQPQHF TGTGCCAGCAGGACTCAACAGGGAAGTCAGCCCCAGCATTTT
. TRBD1 17 TRBJ1-3 TRBV28 CASSPGGQGISGNTIYF TGTGCCAGCAGTCCAGGGGGACAGGGCATTTCTGGAAACACCATATATTTT
once TRBD1 13 TRBJ2-5 TRBV6-5 CASTGQVGATQYF TGTGCCAGCACTGGACAGGTCGGGGCGACCCAGTACTTC
. . 15 TRBJ1-2 TRBV4-2 CASSQERRDRSGYTF TGTGCCAGCAGCCAAGAGAGGAGGGATAGGAGTGGCTACACCTTC
. . 14 TRBJ1-2 TRBV4-1 CASSPGGGYTGYTF TGCGCCAGCAGCCCCGGGGGGGGATATACCGGCTACACCTTC
. TRBD1 15 TRBJ1-6 TRBV6-5 CASSPPTGFGSPLHF TGTGCCAGCAGCCCCCCGACAGGGTTCGGATCACCCCTCCACTTT
. TRBD1 15 TRBJ1-5 TRBV15 CATSNGQGRNQPQHF TGTGCCACCAGCAACGGACAGGGCAGGAATCAGCCCCAGCATTTT
. . 13 TRBJ2-5 TRBV9 CASSVAGSETQYF TGTGCCAGCAGCGTAGCAGGGTCGGAGACCCAGTACTTC
once . 16 TRBJ1-4 TRBV7-8 CASSLEDFRYSEKLFF TGTGCCAGCAGCTTAGAAGATTTCCGGTATAGTGAAAAACTGTTTTTT
. TRBD1 15 TRBJ1-1 TRBV5-4 CASSLRQGANTEAFF TGTGCCAGCAGCTTGCGGCAGGGGGCCAACACTGAAGCTTTCTTT
. TRBD1 18 TRBJ2-2 TRBV11-3 CASSLAPQGASFGGELFF TGTGCCAGCAGCTTAGCTCCCCAGGGGGCCTCATTTGGCGGGGAGCTGTTTTTT
. . 15 TRBJ2-7 TRBV23-1 CASSQSGVPCYEQYF TGCGCCAGCAGTCAGTCGGGAGTGCCCTGCTACGAGCAGTACTTC
. . 12 TRBJ1-4 TRBV28 CATTGSSEKLFF TGTGCCACCACAGGGTCCAGCGAAAAACTGTTTTTT
. TRBD1 15 TRBJ2-5 TRBV24-1 CATSDRTGGRETQYF TGTGCCACCAGTGATCGAACAGGGGGACGGGAGACCCAGTACTTC
. TRBD2 17 TRBJ2-5 TRBV18 CASSPPSSSGGIKTQYF TGTGCCAGCTCACCACCGTCCTCCAGCGGGGGGATCAAGACCCAGTACTTC
. . 13 TRBJ2-7 TRBV5-1 CASSLVGSHEQYF TGCGCCAGCAGCTTGGTGGGCAGCCACGAGCAGTACTTC
. TRBD1 14 TRBJ1-1 TRBV28 CASRLTGPGTEAFF TGTGCCAGCAGACTGACAGGGCCGGGTACTGAAGCTTTCTTT